This T cell receptor (beta chain) was captured by sequencing in a study of Graves' ophthalmopathy and Graves' hyperthyroidism. CDR3 length: 15 residues. Trimming removed 3 bases from V and 5 bases from J; junction bases left unmatched: 5. RNA transcripts served as template for amplifying TCR beta CDR3 sequences. RT-PCR with HTBI primers came first, then second-round multiplex PCR. Each CDR3 protein is one row after TCRdb ran MiXCR on the multiplex PCR reads. The data contain around 520,000 distinct CDR3 sequences, approximately 37% of them singletons. This clonotype was detected only a few times. Sequencing input: peripheral blood or thyroid tissue (not recorded which). The sequence was obtained from an adult man with Graves' hyperthyroidism. The chain employs TRBV12-3 or TRBV12-4 and TRBJ1-4, with 8 bases identical to TRBD1. CDR3 protein: CASSFRQGINEKLFF. The CDR3 DNA sequence: TGTGCCAGCAGTTTCAGACAGGGGATAAATGAAAAACTGTTTTTT.